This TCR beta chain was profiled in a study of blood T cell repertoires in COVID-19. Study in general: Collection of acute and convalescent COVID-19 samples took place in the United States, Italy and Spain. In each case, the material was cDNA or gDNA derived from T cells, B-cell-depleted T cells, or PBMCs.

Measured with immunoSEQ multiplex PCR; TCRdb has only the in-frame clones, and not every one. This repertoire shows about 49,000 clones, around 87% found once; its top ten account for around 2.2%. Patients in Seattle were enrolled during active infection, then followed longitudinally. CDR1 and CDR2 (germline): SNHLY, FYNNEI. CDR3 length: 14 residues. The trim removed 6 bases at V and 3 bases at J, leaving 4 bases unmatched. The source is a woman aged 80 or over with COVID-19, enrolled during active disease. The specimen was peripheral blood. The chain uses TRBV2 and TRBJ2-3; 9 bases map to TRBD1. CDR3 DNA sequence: TGTGCCAGCAGGAGACAGGGGGTGACAGATACGCAGTATTTT. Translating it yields CASRRQGVTDTQYF.